This T cell receptor (beta chain) originates from a study of Ad26.COV2.S vaccination and SARS-CoV-2 variants. Study in general: Each vaccinee took Ad26.COV2.S intramuscularly, once or twice 56 days apart. Overall study findings and caveats: Marked by substantial breadth, spike-specific CD8+ and CD4+ T cell responses were reportedly seen after vaccination.

Germline V gives CDR1 SQVTM, CDR2 ANQGSEA. CDR3 length equals 11 residues. The V end was cut by 4 bases, the J end by 3 bases, with 7 bases between. With respect to this clone: As yet, its antigen is unknown.

The treatment is: 15 to 20 received Ad26.COV2.S at low or high dose, single or two shots; about 5 received placebo; per-sample allocation not given. Samples were taken on day 63 after the first vaccine or placebo injection. The repertoire was sequenced with immunoSEQ multiplex PCR; TCRdb's copy has only in-frame clones and lacks some. The sample consists of roughly 390,000 clones, approximately 86% of them appearing once. The starting material was peripheral blood, obtained in a trial of Ad26.COV2.S vaccine versus placebo. J is TRBJ2-7 and V is TRBV29-1; no clear D. The TCR comes from a person aged 18-65 years who received the Ad26.COV2.S COVID-19 vaccine or a placebo. The CDR3 region is CSVVRSYEQYF. Written as DNA, the CDR3 is TGCAGCGTTGTTCGGAGCTACGAGCAGTACTTC.